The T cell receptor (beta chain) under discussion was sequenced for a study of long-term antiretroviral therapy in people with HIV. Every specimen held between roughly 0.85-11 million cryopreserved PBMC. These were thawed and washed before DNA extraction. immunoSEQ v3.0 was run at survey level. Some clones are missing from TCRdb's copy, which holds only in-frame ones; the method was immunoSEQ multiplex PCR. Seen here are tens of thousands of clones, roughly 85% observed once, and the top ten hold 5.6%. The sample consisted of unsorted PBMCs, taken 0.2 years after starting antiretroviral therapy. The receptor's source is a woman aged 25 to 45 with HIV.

DNA for the CDR3: TGTGCCAGCAGCTTAGGAACTGGGGAGCTGTTTTTT. This codes for CASSLGTGELFF. This chain uses TRBV7-6 with TRBJ2-2, with unresolved D. Between the trimmed V and J ends, which lost 1 base and 8 bases, there was a span of 5 bases. This CDR3 has 12 residues. The germline V gene has CDR1 SGHVS and CDR2 FNYEAQ.